This T cell receptor (beta chain) was observed in a study of neurological immune-mediated disorders. Findings of the study overall: TCR-beta repertoires seemed private in all groups, with no expanded CDR3 amino acid sequences shared. The most TCR clonal expansion was seen in HTLV-1-associated myelopathy, whereas the least was seen in multiple sclerosis, below the level in healthy controls.

The cDNA came from 5'RACE with 10-nucleotide random UMIs. Over 170 million TCR-beta sequences, together covering 15-18 subjects, were produced by every individual sequencing run that was carried out. MiXCR was run by TCRdb on the 5' RACE reads, yielding one entry per CDR3 protein. The data show approximately 46,000 distinct CDR3 sequences, approximately 10% seen once. There are many counts of this clonotype. The antigen remains unidentified. Germline lookup yields CDR1 SGHRS and CDR2 YFSETQ. The ends were cut back, 3 bases at V and 5 bases at J, with 15 bases in the middle. The CDR3 extends over 14 amino acids.

The chain recombines TRBV5-1 with TRBJ2-7; D ambiguous. The sequence was collected from a man between 65 and 85 years old with HTLV-1-associated myelopathy (HAM/TSP). The sample taken for sequencing was PBMCs. CDR3 nucleotide sequence: TGCGCCAGCAGCTCGCATGGAGTCTCGGACGAGCAGTACTTC. Protein product: CASSSHGVSDEQYF.